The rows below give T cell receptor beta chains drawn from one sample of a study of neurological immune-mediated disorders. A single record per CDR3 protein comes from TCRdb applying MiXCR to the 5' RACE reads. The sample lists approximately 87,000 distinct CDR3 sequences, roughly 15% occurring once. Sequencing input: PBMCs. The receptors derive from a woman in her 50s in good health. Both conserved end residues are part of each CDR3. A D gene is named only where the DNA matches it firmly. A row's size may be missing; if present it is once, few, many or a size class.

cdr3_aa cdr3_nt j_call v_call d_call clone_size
CASSLTDLLSYEQYF TGCGCCAGCAGCTTGACAGACCTCTTATCCTACGAGCAGTACTTC TRBJ2-7 TRBV5-1 . .
CSASTVYGYTF TGCAGCGCCTCGACGGTCTATGGCTACACCTTC TRBJ1-2 TRBV29-1 . many
CASSQQGNRNNSPLHF TGTGCCAGCAGTCAACAGGGGAACCGTAATAATTCACCCCTCCACTTT TRBJ1-6 TRBV7-8 TRBD1 .
CSVERGTDTQYF TGCAGCGTTGAGCGCGGCACAGATACGCAGTATTTT TRBJ2-3 TRBV29-1 . many
CASWGLAENIQYF TGTGCCAGCTGGGGACTAGCGGAAAACATTCAGTACTTC TRBJ2-4 TRBV28 TRBD2 many
CSAVAGYTGELFF TGCAGTGCAGTAGCGGGTTACACCGGGGAGCTGTTTTTT TRBJ2-2 TRBV20-1 TRBD2 many
CAWSVRGLAVSYEQYF TGTGCCTGGAGTGTACGAGGACTAGCGGTATCCTACGAGCAGTACTTC TRBJ2-7 TRBV30 TRBD2 many
CASSVFFGDNEQFF TGTGCCAGCAGTGTCTTCTTCGGGGACAATGAGCAGTTCTTC TRBJ2-1 TRBV27 . few
CASQSYPKVYETQYF TGTGCCAGCCAATCCTACCCTAAAGTATATGAGACCCAGTACTTC TRBJ2-5 TRBV28 . many
CSASSGDQPQHF TGCAGTGCTAGCTCGGGGGATCAGCCCCAGCATTTT TRBJ1-5 TRBV20-1 . many
CASSHRGAEDQPQHF TGTGCCAGCAGCCATCGTGGGGCCGAAGATCAGCCCCAGCATTTT TRBJ1-5 TRBV5-5 . medium-sized
CASSQGTRGNTEAFF TGTGCCAGCAGCCAGGGGACTAGGGGTAACACTGAAGCTTTCTTT TRBJ1-1 TRBV4-2 . many
CASIARGWNTGELFF TGTGCCAGCATCGCCCGGGGCTGGAACACCGGGGAGCTGTTTTTT TRBJ2-2 TRBV5-5 . .
CASSLVGSRNEQYF TGTGCCAGCAGCTTAGTAGGTAGTCGGAACGAGCAGTACTTC TRBJ2-7 TRBV7-2 . many
CSVAVGRQETQYF TGCAGCGTTGCGGTCGGGCGGCAAGAGACCCAGTACTTC TRBJ2-5 TRBV29-1 . many
CAISSTRDAVRAFF TGTGCCATCAGCTCTACCCGGGATGCGGTCAGGGCTTTCTTT TRBJ1-1 TRBV7-8 . .
CSVGSVGGNQPQHF TGCAGCGTTGGTTCTGTGGGGGGCAATCAGCCCCAGCATTTT TRBJ1-5 TRBV29-1 . many
CDSSFRAGTRLDEQYF TGTGACAGCAGTTTTCGGGCCGGGACTAGACTCGACGAGCAGTACTTC TRBJ2-7 TRBV27 TRBD2 .
CASSRGVPMNTGELFF TGTGCCAGCAGCAGGGGCGTCCCTATGAACACCGGGGAGCTGTTTTTT TRBJ2-2 TRBV12-3/TRBV12-4 . many
CASSSSILYEQYF TGTGCCAGCAGTTCCAGTATCCTCTACGAGCAGTACTTC TRBJ2-7 TRBV7-9 . many
CASSPHLTGGSYEQYF TGTGCCAGCAGCCCGCACCTGACGGGGGGGAGTTACGAGCAGTACTTC TRBJ2-7 TRBV14 TRBD2 many
CASNARLGGSRGNEQFF TGCGCCAGCAACGCCCGGCTCGGCGGCTCGAGGGGAAATGAGCAGTTCTTC TRBJ2-1 TRBV4-1 . .
CASSFLSTASEKLFF TGTGCCAGCAGCTTTTTGTCAACAGCTTCTGAAAAGCTGTTTTTT TRBJ1-4 TRBV5-8 . many
CASSFGTHNEQFF TGCGCCAGCAGCTTCGGGACACACAATGAGCAGTTCTTC TRBJ2-1 TRBV5-1 . .
CSAQKELNTEAFF TGCAGCGCCCAAAAAGAATTGAACACTGAAGCTTTCTTT TRBJ1-1 TRBV29-1 . many
CSAKRGGLGNEQFF TGCAGTGCAAAGCGGGGGGGCCTGGGCAATGAGCAGTTCTTC TRBJ2-1 TRBV20-1 TRBD2 many
CASSRANEKLFF TGTGCCAGCAGTCGGGCTAATGAAAAACTGTTTTTT TRBJ1-4 TRBV28 . many
CASSLFGTVQETQYF TGCGCCAGCAGCTTGTTCGGGACAGTTCAAGAGACCCAGTACTTC TRBJ2-5 TRBV5-1 TRBD1 many